Below are 20 T cell receptor beta chains sequenced from a single sample in a study of breast tumors, draining lymph nodes, adjacent tissues. Breast cancer patients provided tissue from their axillary draining lymph nodes. TCRdb fed the multiplex PCR reads into MiXCR, producing one record per CDR3 protein. The repertoire holds approximately 210,000 distinct CDR3 sequences, with approximately 30% as singletons. The specimen was axillary lymph node tissue. The receptor set was obtained from a female donor with breast cancer. Some clones in this sample may be carry-over from other donors' samples.

The table lists this clonotype with many counts. The chain is built from TRBV7-3 and TRBJ2-1, with a tentative D call TRBD2 (5 bases). V was trimmed by 6 bases and J by 8 bases, leaving 17 bases between them. The CDR3 length is 14 residues. In germline, CDR1 is SGHTA, CDR2 FQGTGA. The CDR3 DNA follows: TGTGCCAGCAGAGCCCTCTCTAGCTCCCATGAGCAGTTCTTC. This codes for CASRALSSSHEQFF.

This clonotype occurred once. A single base separates this from a much larger clone, so it may be a read error. V and J are TRBV6-5 and TRBJ1-6; D not resolved. The V end was cut by 7 bases, the J end by 8 bases, with 15 bases between. The CDR3 is made up of 14 amino acids. In germline, CDR1 is MNHEY, CDR2 SVGAGI. As DNA, the CDR3 is TGTGCCAGCAATCACCCGATCCCGGATTCACCCCTCCACTTT. Encoded protein: CASNHPIPDSPLHF.

This chain connects TRBV7-3 to TRBJ2-1; 9 nucleotides match TRBD1. This CDR3 region has 14 residues. The J segment lost 9 bases and the V segment lost 5 bases, leaving 8 bases of the junction unmatched. CDR1 is SGHTA, CDR2 FQGTGA, per germline. The CDR3 region has the DNA TGTGCCAGCAGCCCTCATGCACAGGGGGCTGAGCAGTTCTTC. Translation: CASSPHAQGAEQFF. The full variable domain, in which reference TRBV7-3 and TRBJ2-1 provide the parts outside the CDR3, is GAGVSQTPSNKVTEKGKYVELRCDPISGHTALYWYRQSLGQGPEFLIYFQGTGAADDSGLPNDRFFAVRPEGSVSTLKIQRTERGDSAVYLCASSPHAQGAEQFFGPGTRLTVL.

This clonotype was counted many times. The chain is built from TRBV6-5 and TRBJ1-6, with D possibly matching TRBD1 (5 bases). Trimming took off 3 bases at V and 4 bases at J, with 19 bases between the two ends. The CDR3 contains 18 residues. Germline lookup yields CDR1 MNHEY and CDR2 SVGAGI. The CDR3 coding sequence is TGTGCCAGCAGTTATCCGGACATACCCCGGAGGTATAATTCACCCCTCCACTTT. Translation: CASSYPDIPRRYNSPLHF.

This clonotype was detected ten times or more. The V gene is TRBV6-6, the J gene TRBJ2-7; D remains unclear. V lost 4 bases and J lost 7, with 14 bases in between. Germline V CDR1 and CDR2: MNHNY, SVGAGI (reference sequence). The CDR3 contains 13 residues. The CDR3 loop is CASSWEGSVEQYF. The CDR3 DNA reads TGTGCCAGCAGTTGGGAAGGGTCCGTGGAGCAGTACTTC.

This clonotype has a count of ten or more. The rearrangement uses TRBV7-9 and TRBJ2-7; the D gene could be TRBD1 or TRBD2 (5 bases each). Germline V gene data show CDR1 as SEHNR and CDR2 as FQNEAQ (reference sequence). V was pared by 8 bases and J by 6 bases, with 20 bases between. The CDR3 has 14 amino acids. The CDR3 loop reads CASVKGTETCEQYF. DNA of the CDR3: TGTGCCAGCGTGAAAGGGACGGAAACCTGCGAGCAGTACTTC.

This clonotype was recorded many times. The rearrangement links TRBV18 to TRBJ1-2; TRBD1 aligns across 7 bases. The CDR3 contains 16 residues. Germline CDR1 and CDR2: KGHSH and LQKENI. Trimming removed 6 bases from V and 4 bases from J; junction bases left unmatched: 14. The CDR3 protein is CASSFNRDSGFYGYTF. In DNA form, the CDR3 reads TGTGCCAGCTCCTTTAATAGGGACAGCGGGTTCTATGGCTACACCTTC. Full variable domain (outside the CDR3, taken from reference TRBV18 and TRBJ1-2): NAGVMQNPRHLVRRRGQEARLRCSPMKGHSHVYWYRQLPEEGLKFMVYLQKENIIDESGMPKERFSAEFPKEGPSILRIQQVVRGDSAAYFCASSFNRDSGFYGYTFGSGTRLTVV.

This clonotype was recorded many times. J is TRBJ2-1 and V is TRBV20-1; 7 bases align to TRBD1. The CDR3 loop spans 16 amino acids. Per the germline V gene, CDR1 is DFQATT and CDR2 is SNEGSKA (reference sequence). Trimming removed 0 bases from V and 15 bases from J; junction bases left unmatched: 20. In DNA, the CDR3 is TGCAGTGCTAGAGATCTCGGGACAGTAGGTACAATTGGGGGGTTCTTC. Translated, it gives CSARDLGTVGTIGGFF.

This clonotype was seen repeatedly, ten times or more. J is TRBJ1-2 and V is TRBV6-1; perhaps TRBD1 as D (5 bases). Trimming removed 7 bases at V and 0 bases at J, with 15 bases between. The CDR3 length is 15 residues. Germline loops: CDR1 MNHNS, CDR2 SASEGT. CDR3 sequence reads: CASTSYRTSNYGYTF. CDR3 in DNA: TGTGCCAGCACCTCCTACAGGACCTCTAACTATGGCTACACCTTC.

Of note for this clonotype: At one end the junction does not follow the germline gene, possibly because of a read error. The chain joins TRBV19 to TRBJ1-2; 7 bases agree with TRBD1. CDR3 length: 11 residues. Germline CDR1 and CDR2: LNHDA and SQIVND (reference sequence). The CDR3 nucleotides are TGCGCCAGCAGCCAGGGGGACGGCTACACCTTC. Translated, it gives CASSQGDGYTF.

The chain joins TRBV2 to TRBJ1-5; D is possibly TRBD1 (5 bases). This CDR3 spans 21 amino acids. In germline, CDR1 is SNHLY, CDR2 FYNNEI. Trimming removed 7 bases at V and 1 base at J, with 32 bases between. CDR3 nucleotide sequence: TGTGCCAGCACCGGGACTAGAGTCACCGGGCCCATAACGAGGAGCAATCAGCCCCAGCATTTT. It translates to CASTGTRVTGPITRSNQPQHF.

The chain is built from TRBV6-4 and TRBJ2-6, with 7 bases lining up with TRBD1. Germline CDR1 MRHNA, CDR2 SNTAGT. This CDR3 is 16 amino acids long. V lost 10 bases to trimming and J lost 3 bases; unmatched junction nucleotides: 12. CDR3 sequence reads: CATRDSERVGANVLTF. For the CDR3, the DNA is TGTGCCACCCGGGACAGCGAGAGGGTTGGGGCCAACGTCCTGACTTTC.

This clonotype was observed a handful of times. This chain links TRBV6-2 or TRBV6-3 with TRBJ2-7, with TRBD2 matching 10 bases. The V segment lost 10 bases and the J segment 7 bases; nucleotides outside the gene matches: 28. The germline gives CDR1 MNHEY, CDR2 SVGEGT. The CDR3 is made up of 19 amino acids. The CDR3 sequence is CATSITKAGGPEGLREQYF. The CDR3 DNA reads as TGTGCCACCTCGATCACTAAAGCGGGAGGGCCGGAGGGGCTGAGGGAGCAGTACTTC.

This clonotype has ten or more counts. The chain employs TRBV5-1 and TRBJ1-4; unclear D gene. This CDR3 is 14 amino acids long. Germline CDR1 SGHRS, CDR2 YFSETQ. Trimming removed 0 bases from V and 6 bases from J, with 9 bases in between. The CDR3 DNA reads as TGCGCCAGCAGCTTGGCGGATTTAGATGAAAAACTGTTTTTT. As protein: CASSLADLDEKLFF.

This clonotype showed up many times. V is TRBV20-1 and J is TRBJ2-1; 9 nucleotides line up with TRBD2. The length of the CDR3 is 14 residues. The germline CDR1 and CDR2 sequences are DFQATT and SNEGSKA (reference sequence). V trimming: 0 bases; J trimming: 8 bases; junction bases outside the gene matches: 5. CDR3 region: CSARESGRHYEQFF. In DNA, the CDR3 is TGCAGTGCTAGAGAGAGCGGGAGGCACTATGAGCAGTTCTTC.

As to this clonotype: A much larger clone lies one base from this, so it may be a read error. V and J are TRBV6-5 and TRBJ2-1; 8 nucleotides align to TRBD1. J was trimmed by 9 bases and V by 8 bases; bases with no gene match: 12. Germline CDR1 and CDR2: MNHEY and SVGAGI. This CDR3 spans 14 amino acids. The chain's CDR3 is CASGPGGDLGEQFF. The CDR3 coding sequence is TGTGCCAGCGGGCCAGGGGGCGATCTAGGTGAGCAGTTCTTC.

This clonotype was recorded a few times. A much bigger clone sits one base away, suggesting this may be a read error. V is TRBV9 and J is TRBJ2-1, with 13 bases that match TRBD2. In germline, CDR1 is SGDLS, CDR2 YYNGEE. This CDR3 region has 19 residues. J lost 5 bases, V lost 3 bases, and 14 bases had no gene match. CDR3 loop: CASSEKGQGTSGTNNEQFF. As DNA, the CDR3 is TGTGCCAGCAGCGAGAAGGGTCAGGGGACTAGCGGGACCAACAATGAGCAGTTCTTC.

Regarding this clonotype: An end of the junction differs from the germline gene, which may be a read error. The CDR3: CASSLVGNEHFF. The CDR3 nucleotides read TGCGCCAGCAGCTTGGTTGGGAATGAGCACTTCTTC. This chain links TRBV5-1 with TRBJ2-1; D call uncertain. Germline V gene data show CDR1 as SGHRS and CDR2 as YFSETQ. The CDR3 spans 12 residues.

Many counts were recorded for this clonotype. The genes are TRBV5-1 and TRBJ2-1, with 7 bases fitting TRBD2. The CDR3 extends over 15 amino acids. V was pared by 0 bases and J by 6 bases, with 6 bases of the junction left unmatched. CDR1 and CDR2 from the germline V gene are SGHRS and YFSETQ. CDR3 sequence: CASSLASAGVNEQFF. The CDR3 DNA reads TGCGCCAGCAGCTTGGCCTCGGCGGGAGTCAATGAGCAGTTCTTC.

This clonotype was seen repeatedly, ten times or more. V is TRBV5-4 and J is TRBJ2-3, with TRBD1 matching over 9 bases. Germline trimming cut 4 bases from V and 5 bases from J; bases unmatched to any gene: 8. There are 15 residues in the CDR3. Germline loops: CDR1 SGHNT, CDR2 YYREEE (reference sequence). This CDR3 is CASSPRQGVGDTQYF. In DNA form, the CDR3 reads TGTGCCAGCAGCCCGCGACAGGGGGTGGGAGATACGCAGTATTTT.